The T cell receptor (beta chain) described here comes from a study of blood T cell repertoires in COVID-19. Study-wide context: Samples taken during acute and convalescent COVID-19 were collected in the United States, Italy and Spain. PBMCs, B-cell-depleted T cells, or T cells were the source of the cDNA or gDNA that made up the material.

The V gene end was trimmed by 4 bases and the J gene end by 3 bases; junction bases not matched to a gene: 6. Germline V gives CDR1 SGHRS, CDR2 YFSETQ. The CDR3 length is 15 residues. The authors' processing: Nucleated cell number was recorded as an estimate derived from reference gene primer amplification. Profiled with immunoSEQ multiplex PCR; TCRdb holds only in-frame clones, not every one. The DNA gave D and trimming, while V, J and clone size come from that table. Seen here are around 65,000 clones, around 74% observed once, and the top ten hold about 6.4%. The sequence was obtained from a woman in her fifties or sixties with active or convalescent COVID-19. The rearrangement uses TRBV5-1 and TRBJ2-1, with 8 bases aligning to TRBD2. The specimen sequenced was peripheral blood. The CDR3 spells CASSPTSESYNEQFF. CDR3 sequence (DNA): TGCGCCAGCAGCCCGACTAGCGAAAGCTACAATGAGCAGTTCTTC. The full variable domain, with the rest looked up from reference TRBV5-1 and TRBJ2-1, is KAGVTQTPRYLIKTRGQQVTLSCSPISGHRSVSWYQQTPGQGLQFLFEYFSETQRNKGNFPGRFSGRQFSNSRSEMNVSTLELGDSALYLCASSPTSESYNEQFFGPGTRLTVL.